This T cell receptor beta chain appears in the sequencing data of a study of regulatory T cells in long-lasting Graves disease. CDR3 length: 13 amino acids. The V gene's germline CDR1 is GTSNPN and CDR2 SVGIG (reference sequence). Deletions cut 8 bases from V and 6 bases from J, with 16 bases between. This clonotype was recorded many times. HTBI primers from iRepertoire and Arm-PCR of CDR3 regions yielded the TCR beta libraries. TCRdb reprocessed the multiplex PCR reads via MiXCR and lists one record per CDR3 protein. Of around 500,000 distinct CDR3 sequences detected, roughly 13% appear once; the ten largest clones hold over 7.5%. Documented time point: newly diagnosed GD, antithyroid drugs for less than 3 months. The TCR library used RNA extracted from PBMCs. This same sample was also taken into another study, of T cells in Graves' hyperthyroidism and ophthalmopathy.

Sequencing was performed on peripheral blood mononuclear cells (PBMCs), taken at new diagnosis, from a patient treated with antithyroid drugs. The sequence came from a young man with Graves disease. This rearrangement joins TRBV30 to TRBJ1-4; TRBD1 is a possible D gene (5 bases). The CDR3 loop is CALSGRADEKLFF. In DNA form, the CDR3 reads TGTGCCCTCTCCGGCAGGGCTGATGAAAAACTGTTTTTT. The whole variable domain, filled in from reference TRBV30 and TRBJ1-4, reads SQTIHQWPATLVQPVGSPLSLECTVEGTSNPNLYWYRQAAGRGLQLLFYSVGIGQISSEVPQNLSASRPQDRQFILSSKKLLLSDSGFYLCALSGRADEKLFFGSGTQLSVL.